A single sample gave rise to the 32 T cell receptor beta chains below, sequenced in a study of CD4 T cells in relation to SARS-CoV-2 and coronaviruses. Repertoires were generated with immunoSEQ multiplex PCR, while TCRdb's copy carries only in-frame clones and drops some. The table includes about 56,000 clones, around 90% detected once. Source material: naive CD4+ T cells from PBMCs. Subset specified: naive CD4+ T cells isolated by negative enrichment. These receptors were obtained from an adult with COVID-19.

J is TRBJ2-2 and V is TRBV5-1; 12 bases line up with TRBD2. This CDR3 region has 18 residues. CDR1 is SGHRS, CDR2 YFSETQ, per germline. V lost 1 base to trimming and J lost 4 bases; unmatched junction nucleotides: 8. As DNA, the CDR3 is TGCGCCAGCAGCTTGACCCTAGCGGGAGGGCCTGGCACCGGGGAGCTGTTTTTT. Protein: CASSLTLAGGPGTGELFF.

The chain employs TRBV6-5 and TRBJ2-4; 10 bases agree with TRBD2. Germline lookup yields CDR1 MNHEY and CDR2 SVGAGI. The CDR3 contains 15 residues. Trimming at V came to 6 bases and at J to 3 bases, leaving 5 bases not matched to a gene. CDR3 sequence: CASSPRTSGKNIQYF. CDR3 in DNA: TGTGCCAGCAGCCCCCGGACTAGCGGCAAAAACATTCAGTACTTC.

The chain has TRBV2 and TRBJ2-3; D may be TRBD1 or TRBD2 (6 bases each). Germline V CDR1 and CDR2: SNHLY, FYNNEI. The CDR3 runs 16 residues. The V gene lost 6 bases and the J gene lost 0 bases, with 16 bases spanning the gap. DNA for the CDR3: TGTGCCAGCAGCGCACAAGGGGGGCTCAGCACAGATACGCAGTATTTT. Amino acid sequence: CASSAQGGLSTDTQYF.

CDR3 coding DNA: TGTGCCTGGAATCTAGCGGGAGGAAGGGCTGAGCAGTTCTTC. Its translation: CAWNLAGGRAEQFF. The gene calls are TRBV30 and TRBJ2-1; 11 bases line up with TRBD2. V was pared by 4 bases and J by 9 bases, with 8 bases of the junction left unmatched. CDR3 length equals 14 residues. Germline V gene sequence: CDR1 GTSNPN, CDR2 SVGIG (reference sequence).

This CDR3 reads CASRDGPDTDTQYF. Written as DNA, the CDR3 is TGTGCCAGCAGGGACGGGCCGGACACAGATACGCAGTATTTT. V gene TRBV6-6 combines with J gene TRBJ2-3; D is uncertain. Germline CDR1 MNHNY, CDR2 SVGAGI (reference sequence). The CDR3 contains 14 residues. The ends were cut back, 6 bases at V and 2 bases at J, with 12 bases in the middle.

The chain uses TRBV7-2 and TRBJ1-5; D gene unclear. This CDR3 contains 15 residues. CDR1 SGHTA and CDR2 FQGNSA come from the germline V gene. Deletions cut 5 bases from V and 6 bases from J, with 17 bases between. The CDR3 region is CASSPGRMLGQPQHF. In nucleotides, the CDR3 is TGTGCCAGCAGCCCAGGACGGATGTTGGGTCAGCCCCAGCATTTT.

This chain links TRBV5-4 with TRBJ1-6; no reliable D call. The ends were cut back, 3 bases at V and 7 bases at J, with 11 bases in the middle. CDR1 and CDR2 (germline): SGHNT, YYREEE (reference sequence). The CDR3 runs 14 residues. This CDR3 reads CASSYLQENSPLHF. As DNA, the CDR3 is TGTGCCAGCAGCTATCTCCAGGAGAATTCACCCCTCCACTTT. Complete variable domain (other parts from reference TRBV5-4 and TRBJ1-6): ETGVTQSPTHLIKTRGQQVTLRCSSQSGHNTVSWYQQALGQGPQFIFQYYREEENGRGNFPPRFSGLQFPNYSSELNVNALELDDSALYLCASSYLQENSPLHFGNGTRLTVT.

This clone came up once. The chain links TRBV2 to TRBJ2-7; the match to TRBD2 covers 9 bases. Germline V gives CDR1 SNHLY, CDR2 FYNNEI. The ends lost 4 bases at V and 3 bases at J; junction bases unmatched: 7. CDR3 length equals 15 residues. CDR3 sequence (DNA): TGTGCCAGCAGTGTGCTGGTTAGCGGGAGCTACGAGCAGTACTTC. Amino acid sequence: CASSVLVSGSYEQYF.

The chain recombines TRBV29-1 with TRBJ2-2; the D gene is possibly TRBD2 (6 bases). Between the trimmed V and J ends, which lost 4 bases and 2 bases, there was a span of 11 bases. Germline loops: CDR1 SQVTM, CDR2 ANQGSEA. CDR3 length: 14 amino acids. The CDR3 DNA reads TGCAGCGTTGGAGGGACTCACAACACCGGGGAGCTGTTTTTT. It yields the protein CSVGGTHNTGELFF.

CDR3 protein: CASSRDRGNTDTQYF. The CDR3 coding sequence is TGTGCCAGCAGTCGAGACAGGGGGAACACAGATACGCAGTATTTT. This chain uses TRBV13 with TRBJ2-3; 9 bases fit TRBD1. Germline V CDR1 and CDR2: PRHDT, FYEKMQ (reference sequence). V gave up 6 bases and J gave up 2 bases; unmatched junction bases: 6. The CDR3 has 15 residues.

V usage is TRBV24-1 and J usage is TRBJ2-1, with TRBD2 identical over 8 bases. The CDR3 has 16 residues. Germline V lookup: CDR1 KGHDR, CDR2 SFDVKD. The V segment lost 4 bases and the J segment 0 bases; nucleotides outside the gene matches: 4. The CDR3 region has the DNA TGTGCCACCAGTGACACTAGCGGACGCTCCTACAATGAGCAGTTCTTC. As protein: CATSDTSGRSYNEQFF.

This chain uses TRBV7-9 with TRBJ1-5; a weak D match, TRBD1 (6 bases). This CDR3 has 14 residues. Per germline, CDR1 SEHNR and CDR2 FQNEAQ (reference sequence). The V and J ends lost 4 bases and 3 bases respectively, with 10 bases between them. CDR3 region: CASSSGQFNQPQHF. DNA of the CDR3: TGTGCCAGCAGCTCAGGACAGTTCAATCAGCCCCAGCATTTT. The whole variable domain, filled in from reference TRBV7-9 and TRBJ1-5, reads DTGVSQNPRHKITKRGQNVTFRCDPISEHNRLYWYRQTLGQGPEFLTYFQNEAQLEKSRLLSDRFSAERPKGSFSTLEIQRTEQGDSAMYLCASSSGQFNQPQHFGDGTRLSIL.

The chain has TRBV2 and TRBJ2-3; TRBD2 aligns across 8 bases. With V trimmed by 7 bases and J by 4 bases, 1 base remained unmatched. This CDR3 has 12 residues. The germline V gene has CDR1 SNHLY and CDR2 FYNNEI. CDR3 sequence: CASKRESDTQYF. CDR3 coding DNA: TGTGCCAGCAAGCGGGAGTCAGATACGCAGTATTTT.

The chain joins TRBV7-2 to TRBJ1-1; a possible D gene is TRBD1 (6 bases). Germline lookup yields CDR1 SGHTA and CDR2 FQGNSA. Trimming removed 4 bases from V and 11 bases from J, with 23 bases in between. The CDR3 is 15 amino acids. CDR3 sequence reads: CASSSETAGTSYAFF. In DNA, the CDR3 is TGTGCCAGCAGCTCCGAAACGGCTGGGACAAGTTACGCTTTCTTT.

This sequence joins TRBV2 and TRBJ1-3; D remains unclear. CDR3 length: 15 residues. Per germline, CDR1 SNHLY and CDR2 FYNNEI. Trimming pared 6 bases from V and 0 bases from J, leaving 12 bases between. CDR3 nucleotide sequence: TGTGCCAGCAGCAAGAGGGCGATCTCTGGAAACACCATATATTTT. Protein sequence: CASSKRAISGNTIYF. The full variable domain, in which reference TRBV2 and TRBJ1-3 provide the parts outside the CDR3, is EPEVTQTPSHQVTQMGQEVILRCVPISNHLYFYWYRQILGQKVEFLVSFYNNEISEKSEIFDDQFSVERPDGSNFTLKIRSTKLEDSAMYFCASSKRAISGNTIYFGEGSWLTVV.

This rearrangement joins TRBV2 to TRBJ2-5, with 7 bases aligning to TRBD1. There are 13 residues in the CDR3. The ends lost 4 bases at V and 5 bases at J; junction bases unmatched: 4. Germline V gene lookup returns CDR1 SNHLY and CDR2 FYNNEI. The CDR3: CASSGLRGETQYF. CDR3 sequence (DNA): TGTGCCAGCAGTGGCCTCAGGGGGGAGACCCAGTACTTC.

The J gene is TRBJ2-5, the V gene TRBV9; a possible D gene is TRBD2 (6 bases). V dropped 4 bases and J dropped 4 bases, with 23 bases sitting between them. The CDR3 consists of 17 residues. In germline, CDR1 is SGDLS, CDR2 YYNGEE. CDR3 DNA sequence: TGTGCCAGCAGCCCGCGACGGACACTCGGGAGAGTAGAGACCCAGTACTTC. Translating gives CASSPRRTLGRVETQYF.

V usage is TRBV27 and J usage is TRBJ2-1; 14 bases map to TRBD2. CDR3 length equals 17 residues. Per germline, CDR1 MNHEY and CDR2 SMNVEV (reference sequence). The ends lost 5 bases at V and 4 bases at J; junction bases unmatched: 7. This CDR3 is CASSGRTSGRYYNEQFF. CDR3 nucleotides: TGTGCCAGCAGTGGCCGGACTAGCGGGAGGTATTACAATGAGCAGTTCTTC.

The chain recombines TRBV7-8 with TRBJ2-3, with no clear D. Trimming removed 5 bases from V and 1 base from J, with 1 base in between. CDR1 and CDR2 from the germline V gene are SGHVS and FQNEAQ. CDR3 length equals 11 residues. As DNA, the CDR3 is TGTGCCAGCAGCCGCACAGATACGCAGTATTTT. This sequence encodes CASSRTDTQYF. Based on the CDR3 plus reference TRBV7-8 and TRBJ2-3, the full variable domain is GAGVSQSPRYKVAKRGQDVALRCDPISGHVSLFWYQQALGQGPEFLTYFQNEAQLDKSGLPSDRFFAERPEGSVSTLKIQRTQQEDSAVYLCASSRTDTQYFGPGTRLTVL.

This clone was seen a single time. The chain couples TRBV7-9 to TRBJ1-1; the D gene is possibly TRBD1 (6 bases). There are 14 residues in the CDR3. CDR1 is SEHNR, CDR2 FQNEAQ, per germline (reference sequence). V lost 0 bases, J lost 3 bases, and 8 bases lay in between. The CDR3 DNA follows: TGTGCCAGCAGCTTAGCGGCAGGGGACACTGAAGCTTTCTTT. Protein: CASSLAAGDTEAFF.

This clone was seen only a few times. The chain is built from TRBV19 and TRBJ1-1; 7 bases line up with TRBD1. The V segment lost 6 bases and the J segment 4 bases; nucleotides outside the gene matches: 5. The CDR3 length is 13 residues. CDR1 and CDR2 (germline): LNHDA, SQIVND (reference sequence). The DNA of the CDR3 is TGTGCCAGTAGGGAACAGGGGAGCACTGAAGCTTTCTTT. It specifies CASREQGSTEAFF.

This rearrangement joins TRBV14 to TRBJ2-6, with TRBD1 identical over 7 bases. The CDR3 contains 18 residues. V shed 0 bases, J shed 0 bases, and the junction held 5 bases outside the gene matches. The germline V gene encodes CDR1 SGHDN and CDR2 FVKESK. The CDR3 sequence: CASSQDLGQSSGANVLTF. The CDR3 DNA is TGTGCCAGCAGCCAAGATCTGGGACAGAGCTCTGGGGCCAACGTCCTGACTTTC.

J is TRBJ2-1 and V is TRBV4-3; D is ambiguous. CDR1 is LGHNA, CDR2 YSLEER, per germline. The CDR3 spans 14 residues. V lost 4 bases and J lost 3, with 10 bases in between. The CDR3 protein is CASSPRLNYNEQFF. DNA of the CDR3: TGCGCCAGCAGCCCCAGACTCAACTACAATGAGCAGTTCTTC.

The V call is TRBV30, the J call TRBJ1-1; the D is unclear. V was trimmed by 7 bases and J by 2 bases, leaving 11 bases between them. CDR1 and CDR2 (germline): GTSNPN, SVGIG (reference sequence). The CDR3 is 12 amino acids. The CDR3 DNA sequence: TGTGCCTCCGACCAGACAAACACTGAAGCTTTCTTT. It translates to CASDQTNTEAFF.

This chain uses TRBV5-1 with TRBJ1-6, with D maybe TRBD1 (5 bases). V lost 1 base and J 7 bases, leaving 12 bases between the germline ends. The CDR3 is made up of 15 amino acids. Germline loops: CDR1 SGHRS, CDR2 YFSETQ. CDR3 protein: CASSLSAGTNSPLHF. For the CDR3, the DNA is TGCGCCAGCAGCTTGAGCGCAGGGACCAATTCACCCCTCCACTTT.

The rearrangement links TRBV5-8 to TRBJ2-3, with 9 bases fitting TRBD2. This CDR3 contains 16 residues. Germline V gene data show CDR1 as SGHTS and CDR2 as YDEGEE. V gave up 4 bases and J gave up 0 bases; unmatched junction bases: 6. Here the CDR3 reads CASSPGLATSTDTQYF. The CDR3 coding sequence is TGTGCCAGCAGCCCCGGACTAGCGACTAGCACAGATACGCAGTATTTT.

V usage is TRBV29-1 and J usage is TRBJ2-6; D perhaps matches TRBD2 (5 bases). The CDR3 has 15 amino acids. With 1 base removed from V and 2 bases from J, the gap between germline ends came to 9 bases. The germline CDR1 and CDR2 sequences are SQVTM and ANQGSEA. The DNA of the CDR3 is TGCAGCGTTGAAGGTCTGGAGGCTGGGGCCAACGTCCTGACTTTC. Its translation: CSVEGLEAGANVLTF.

V gene TRBV19 combines with J gene TRBJ2-7; D is tentatively TRBD1 or TRBD2 (5 bases each). V lost 2 bases to trimming and J lost 3 bases, with 14 bases between them. The germline V gene encodes CDR1 LNHDA and CDR2 SQIVND (reference sequence). The CDR3 spans 15 residues. CDR3 in amino acids: CASSISPLRGYEQYF. The CDR3 DNA is TGTGCCAGTAGTATATCTCCTTTGAGGGGCTACGAGCAGTACTTC.

The chain carries TRBV15 and TRBJ1-5; 7 positions match TRBD1. The CDR3 length is 15 residues. The V gene's germline CDR1 is LNHNV and CDR2 YYDKDF (reference sequence). V lost 2 bases and J lost 7; bases outside the gene matches: 8. CDR3 region: CATSRPNNRGQPQHF. The CDR3, as DNA: TGTGCCACCAGCAGACCCAACAACAGGGGCCAGCCCCAGCATTTT.

The chain links TRBV6-2 or TRBV6-3 to TRBJ1-2; 9 nucleotides line up with TRBD1. The CDR3 has 15 amino acids. From germline, CDR1 is MNHEY and CDR2 SVGEGT. With V trimmed by 5 bases and J by 5 bases, 9 bases remained unmatched. CDR3 protein: CASSDTGTGYYGYTF. The CDR3 DNA sequence: TGTGCCAGCAGTGACACCGGGACAGGGTATTATGGCTACACCTTC.

Turning to this clone: The junction departs from the called germline gene at one end, perhaps through a read error. The rearrangement links TRBV18 to TRBJ1-2; 8 nucleotides align to TRBD1. Germline values: CDR1 KGHSH, CDR2 LQKENI. This CDR3 is built from 15 residues. CDR3: CASSPGTGENCGYTF. CDR3 bases: TGTGCCAGCTCACCCGGGACAGGAGAAAACTGTGGCTACACCTTC. The complete variable domain, with remaining parts taken from reference TRBV18 and TRBJ1-2, reads NAGVMQNPRHLVRRRGQEARLRCSPMKGHSHVYWYRQLPEEGLKFMVYLQKENIIDESGMPKERFSAEFPKEGPSILRIQQVVRGDSAAYFCASSPGTGENCGYTFGSGTRLTVV.

The V call is TRBV20-1, the J call TRBJ2-2; unclear D gene. This CDR3 region has 12 residues. V was pared by 3 bases and J by 9 bases, with 11 bases between. Germline V gives CDR1 DFQATT, CDR2 SNEGSKA (reference sequence). In DNA form, the CDR3 reads TGCAGTGCTAGTCCCCGGACGCGGGAGCTGTTTTTT. This sequence encodes CSASPRTRELFF.